Listed below are T cell receptor beta chains from one sample, sequenced in a study of blood T cell repertoires in COVID-19. Measured with immunoSEQ multiplex PCR; TCRdb has only the in-frame clones, and not every one. The sample gives under 250,000 clones, 80% to 85% of which show up once; 4.5% to 5.5% is in the top ten. The sequenced sample was peripheral blood. The receptors come from a woman in her 70s with COVID-19, enrolled during active disease. Both conserved end residues are part of each CDR3. The order of the fields is D gene, J gene, V gene, clone size, CDR3 DNA, CDR3 protein. The D gene is left open where the match is weak. Some rows mark clone size as missing; the rest say once, few, many or name a class of expanded clone.

d_call: TRBD2
j_call: TRBJ2-3
v_call: TRBV20-1
clone_size: once
cdr3_nt: TGCAGGGCGTCCGGGGGGGATACGCAGTATTTT
cdr3_aa: CRASGGDTQYF

d_call: TRBD2
j_call: TRBJ2-1
v_call: TRBV7-3
clone_size: -
cdr3_nt: TGTGCCAGCACCCTGGCCGGCGGGAGCTCCTACAATGAGCAGTTCTTC
cdr3_aa: CASTLAGGSSYNEQFF

d_call: TRBD1
j_call: TRBJ2-5
v_call: TRBV29-1
clone_size: -
cdr3_nt: TGCAGCGTTAACGCAGGGGGCAGAGAGACCCAGTACTTC
cdr3_aa: CSVNAGGRETQYF

d_call: -
j_call: TRBJ1-3
v_call: TRBV4-1
clone_size: few
cdr3_nt: TGCGCCAGCAGCCCGCCCGGGACAATCTCTGGAAACACCATATATTTT
cdr3_aa: CASSPPGTISGNTIYF

d_call: TRBD2
j_call: TRBJ2-1
v_call: TRBV4-2
clone_size: -
cdr3_nt: TGTGCCAGCAGCCCAGGTCGGACCAGCGGGAGCTACAATGAGCAGTTCTTC
cdr3_aa: CASSPGRTSGSYNEQFF

d_call: TRBD1
j_call: TRBJ1-5
v_call: TRBV3-1/TRBV3-2
clone_size: -
cdr3_nt: TGTGCCAGCAGCCAGACAGGGGGCAATCAGCCCCAGCATTTT
cdr3_aa: CASSQTGGNQPQHF

d_call: -
j_call: TRBJ2-2
v_call: TRBV7-8
clone_size: -
cdr3_nt: TGTGCCAGCAGCAGGAGAAATATTGAGTTCGGGGAGCTGTTTTTT
cdr3_aa: CASSRRNIEFGELFF

d_call: TRBD2
j_call: TRBJ2-2
v_call: TRBV18
clone_size: -
cdr3_nt: TGTGCCAGCTCACCATCCACGCCTAGCGGGAACACCGGGGAGCTGTTTTTT
cdr3_aa: CASSPSTPSGNTGELFF

d_call: TRBD1
j_call: TRBJ1-2
v_call: TRBV10-3
clone_size: -
cdr3_nt: TGTGCCATCAGGGGGGAGGGACAGGGGAGCTATGGCTACACCTTC
cdr3_aa: CAIRGEGQGSYGYTF

d_call: TRBD2
j_call: TRBJ2-7
v_call: TRBV5-1
clone_size: -
cdr3_nt: TGCGCCAGCAGCCCCGCTGTGGCTAGCGGGAATTTGCAGTACTTC
cdr3_aa: CASSPAVASGNLQYF

d_call: TRBD2
j_call: TRBJ2-7
v_call: TRBV18
clone_size: -
cdr3_nt: TGTGCCAGCTCACCACAGAGCGGGGGGGACTACGAGCAGTACTTC
cdr3_aa: CASSPQSGGDYEQYF